The 8 T cell receptor beta chains given below trace back to one sample, sequenced in a study of OX40 agonist ivuxolimab in advanced cancers. This table comes from immunoSEQ multiplex PCR, and its TCRdb copy is limited to in-frame clones, with some not included. Of some 84,000 clones in the sample, around 92% were seen once. Specimen: CD4+ or CD8+ T cells sorted from blood, collected in a trial of the OX40 agonist ivuxolimab. The receptors here all came from an adult with an advanced solid tumor such as melanoma, head and neck, liver or kidney cancer.

This clone qualifies as medium-sized. The V gene is TRBV6-4, the J gene TRBJ2-1; possibly TRBD2 for D (5 bases). Trimming pared 4 bases from V and 4 bases from J, leaving 8 bases between. Germline V lookup: CDR1 MRHNA, CDR2 SNTAGT. The CDR3 totals 13 residues. CDR3 sequence: CASSVGDYNEQFF. CDR3 coding DNA: TGTGCCAGCAGTGTCGGGGATTACAATGAGCAGTTCTTC.

This clone showed up just a few times. The chain has TRBV5-1 and TRBJ1-6; 7 bases align to TRBD1. Germline CDR1 SGHRS, CDR2 YFSETQ. Unmatched junction bases numbered 4, after V lost 7 bases and J lost 9 bases. The length of the CDR3 is 12 residues. CDR3 sequence reads: CASRQGLSPLHF. CDR3 DNA sequence: TGCGCCAGCCGACAGGGTCTTTCACCCCTCCACTTT. Using reference TRBV5-1 and TRBJ1-6 for the parts outside the CDR3, the full variable domain is KAGVTQTPRYLIKTRGQQVTLSCSPISGHRSVSWYQQTPGQGLQFLFEYFSETQRNKGNFPGRFSGRQFSNSRSEMNVSTLELGDSALYLCASRQGLSPLHFGNGTRLTVT.

J is TRBJ1-1 and V is TRBV5-1; possibly TRBD1 for D (6 bases). V was shortened by 1 base and J by 3 bases, with 16 bases between the two germline ends. The CDR3 is made up of 16 amino acids. Germline lookup yields CDR1 SGHRS and CDR2 YFSETQ. CDR3 region: CASSLWSAQGHTEAFF. The CDR3 DNA follows: TGCGCCAGCAGCTTGTGGTCAGCTCAGGGGCACACTGAAGCTTTCTTT.

The J gene is TRBJ2-1, the V gene TRBV4-1, with 9 bases identical to TRBD2. The CDR3 extends over 16 amino acids. Trimming cost V 5 bases and J 6 bases; bases outside gene matches: 11. Germline CDR1 reads MGHRA; CDR2 reads YSYEKL. CDR3 bases: TGCGCCAGCAGCGCCTTATTAGGCGGGGGGGTCAATGAGCAGTTCTTC. Protein: CASSALLGGGVNEQFF.

Only a few counts were recorded for this clone. Other DNA sequences in this sample translate to the same CDR3. V gene TRBV5-1 combines with J gene TRBJ1-2; D not certain. The V end was cut by 0 bases, the J end by 4 bases, with 1 base between. The CDR3 length is 11 residues. Germline V gene data show CDR1 as SGHRS and CDR2 as YFSETQ. CDR3: CASSLGYGYTF. The CDR3 nucleotides read TGCGCCAGCAGCTTGGGCTATGGCTACACCTTC.

The rearrangement uses TRBV4-1 and TRBJ2-1; either TRBD1 or TRBD2 may fit D (5 bases each). The V gene's germline CDR1 is MGHRA and CDR2 YSYEKL. Trimming pared 1 base from V and 2 bases from J, leaving 12 bases between. This CDR3 region has 16 residues. CDR3 sequence reads: CASSQAVGAAYNEQFF. CDR3 DNA: TGCGCCAGCAGCCAAGCGGTCGGGGCCGCCTACAATGAGCAGTTCTTC.

This chain connects TRBV5-5 to TRBJ1-2; D might be TRBD1 (5 bases). The CDR3 covers 15 residues. Trimming stripped 5 bases from V and 0 bases from J, with 14 bases between. Germline CDR1 is SGHKS and CDR2 is YYEKEE (reference sequence). CDR3 DNA: TGTGCCAGCAGTTCCCGGGACGGGGCTAACTATGGCTACACCTTC. Residues: CASSSRDGANYGYTF.

The chain is built from TRBV18 and TRBJ2-1; 12 bases map to TRBD2. V shed 4 bases, J shed 10 bases, and the junction held 2 bases outside the gene matches. Germline CDR1 is KGHSH and CDR2 is LQKENI. The CDR3 is 13 residues long. Here the CDR3 DNA reads TGTGCCAGCTCACGGACTAGCGGGGAGGAGCAGTTCTTC. This gives the protein CASSRTSGEEQFF.